This TCR beta chain stems from a study of technical replicates of blood from a few donors. Here immunoSEQ multiplex PCR was the method, and the copy in TCRdb shows in-frame clones only, minus some. The table shows approximately 80,000 clones, with about 91% occurring only once. Sequencing was carried out using T cells isolated from PBMCs. The TCR originated in a human donor in good health.

CDR3 DNA: TGTGCCAGCAGCCAAGTATGGGGACAGGGCGATGGCGAGACCCAGTACTTC. This translates into CASSQVWGQGDGETQYF. The rearrangement joins TRBV14 to TRBJ2-5, with 9 bases lining up with TRBD1. J lost 5 bases, V lost 1 base, and 11 bases had no gene match. There are 17 residues in the CDR3. CDR1 SGHDN and CDR2 FVKESK come from the germline V gene. Filled out from reference TRBV14 and TRBJ2-5, the complete variable domain reads EAGVTQFPSHSVIEKGQTVTLRCDPISGHDNLYWYRRVMGKEIKFLLHFVKESKQDESGMPNNRFLAERTGGTYSTLKVQPAELEDSGVYFCASSQVWGQGDGETQYFGPGTRLLVL.